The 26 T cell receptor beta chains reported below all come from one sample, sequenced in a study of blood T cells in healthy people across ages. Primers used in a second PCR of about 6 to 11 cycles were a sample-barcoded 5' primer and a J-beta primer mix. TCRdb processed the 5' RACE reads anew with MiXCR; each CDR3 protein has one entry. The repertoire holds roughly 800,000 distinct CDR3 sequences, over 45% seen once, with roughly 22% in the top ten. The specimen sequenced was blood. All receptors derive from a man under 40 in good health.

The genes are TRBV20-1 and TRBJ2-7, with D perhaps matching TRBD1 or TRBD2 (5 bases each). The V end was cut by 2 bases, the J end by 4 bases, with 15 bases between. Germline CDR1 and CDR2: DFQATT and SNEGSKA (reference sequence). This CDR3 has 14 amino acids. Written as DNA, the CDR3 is TGCAGTGCTAGACCTGACACGGGACGGTACGAGCAGTACTTC. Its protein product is CSARPDTGRYEQYF.

The CDR3 DNA reads TGCAGTGCCATAGATGGGGATACCTACGAGCAGTACTTC. Residues: CSAIDGDTYEQYF. J is TRBJ2-7 and V is TRBV20-1; D is unclear. The CDR3 extends over 13 amino acids. The V end was cut by 6 bases, the J end by 2 bases, with 14 bases between. The germline CDR1 and CDR2 sequences are DFQATT and SNEGSKA (reference sequence).

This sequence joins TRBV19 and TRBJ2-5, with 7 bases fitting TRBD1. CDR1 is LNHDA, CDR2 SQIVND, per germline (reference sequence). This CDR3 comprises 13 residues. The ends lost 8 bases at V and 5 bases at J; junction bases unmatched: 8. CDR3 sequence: CASGKGRGETQYF. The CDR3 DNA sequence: TGTGCCAGTGGGAAAGGCAGGGGGGAGACCCAGTACTTC.

The CDR3 here is CSARAWTFGYGYTF. The CDR3 DNA is TGCAGTGCTAGAGCCTGGACCTTTGGCTATGGCTACACCTTC. The chain carries TRBV20-1 and TRBJ1-2; no definite D call. The CDR3 length is 14 residues. In germline, CDR1 is DFQATT, CDR2 SNEGSKA (reference sequence). Trimming stripped 1 base from V and 4 bases from J, with 13 bases between.

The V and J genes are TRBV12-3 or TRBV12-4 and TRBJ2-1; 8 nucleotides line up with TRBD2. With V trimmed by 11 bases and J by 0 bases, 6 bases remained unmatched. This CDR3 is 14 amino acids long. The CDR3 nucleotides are TGTGCCTCCGGGAGGGGCAGCTCCTACAATGAGCAGTTCTTC. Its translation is CASGRGSSYNEQFF.

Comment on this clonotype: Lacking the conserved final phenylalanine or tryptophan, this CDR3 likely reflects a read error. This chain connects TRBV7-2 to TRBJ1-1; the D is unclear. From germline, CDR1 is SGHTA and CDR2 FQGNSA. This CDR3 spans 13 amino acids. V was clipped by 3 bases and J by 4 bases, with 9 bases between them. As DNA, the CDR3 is TGTGCCAGCAGCTTCACAGAGAGCACTGAAGCTTTCGTT. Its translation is CASSFTESTEAFV.

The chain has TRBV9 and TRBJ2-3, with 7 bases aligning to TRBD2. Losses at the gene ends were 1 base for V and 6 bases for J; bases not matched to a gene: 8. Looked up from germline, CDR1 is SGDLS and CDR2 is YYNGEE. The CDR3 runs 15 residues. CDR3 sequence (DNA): TGTGCCAGCAGCGTATTGGCGGGAGCCCTCGATACGCAGTATTTT. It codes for CASSVLAGALDTQYF.

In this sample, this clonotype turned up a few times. The CDR3 DNA sequence: TGCAGCGTTGATGCACGGGGGAGCACAGATACGCAGTATTTT. Its protein product is CSVDARGSTDTQYF. The rearrangement uses TRBV29-1 and TRBJ2-3; D possibly corresponds to TRBD2 (6 bases). Germline V lookup: CDR1 SQVTM, CDR2 ANQGSEA. V was cut by 3 bases and J by 0 bases, with 10 bases left in between. The length of the CDR3 is 14 residues.

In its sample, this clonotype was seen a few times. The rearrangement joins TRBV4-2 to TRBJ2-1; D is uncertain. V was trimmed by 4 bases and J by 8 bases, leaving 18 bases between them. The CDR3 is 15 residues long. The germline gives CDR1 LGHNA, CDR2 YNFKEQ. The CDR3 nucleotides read TGTGCCAGCAGCCCCCCGGAGCCAGCGCCAGATGAGCAGTTCTTC. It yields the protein CASSPPEPAPDEQFF.

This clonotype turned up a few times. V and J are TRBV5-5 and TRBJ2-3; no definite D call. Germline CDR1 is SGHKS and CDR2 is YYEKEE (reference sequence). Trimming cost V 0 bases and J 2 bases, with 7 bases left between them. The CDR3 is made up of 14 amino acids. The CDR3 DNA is TGTGCCAGCAGCTTGGAAAGAACCACAGATACGCAGTATTTT. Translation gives CASSLERTTDTQYF.

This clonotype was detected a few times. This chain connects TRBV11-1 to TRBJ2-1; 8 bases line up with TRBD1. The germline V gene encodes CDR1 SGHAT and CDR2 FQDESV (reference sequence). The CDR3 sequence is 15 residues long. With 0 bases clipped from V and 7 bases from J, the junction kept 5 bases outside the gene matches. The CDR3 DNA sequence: TGTGCCAGCAGCTTAGCCAGGGGGCTTAAGAATGAGCAGTTCTTC. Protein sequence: CASSLARGLKNEQFF.

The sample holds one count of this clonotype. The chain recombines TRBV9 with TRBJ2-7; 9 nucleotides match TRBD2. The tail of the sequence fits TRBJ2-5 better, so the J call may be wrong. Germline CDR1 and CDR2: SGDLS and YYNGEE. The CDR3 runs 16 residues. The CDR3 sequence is CASSVSSGGDWETQYF. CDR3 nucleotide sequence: TGTGCCAGCAGCGTGAGTAGCGGGGGCGACTGGGAGACCCAGTACTTC.

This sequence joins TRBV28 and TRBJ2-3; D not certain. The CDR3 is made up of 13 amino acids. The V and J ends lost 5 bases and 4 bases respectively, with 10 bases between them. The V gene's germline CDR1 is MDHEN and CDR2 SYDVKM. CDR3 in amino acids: CASSIGLADTQYF. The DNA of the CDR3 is TGTGCCAGCAGTATCGGTTTGGCAGATACGCAGTATTTT.

CDR3 sequence (DNA): TGTGCCAGCAGTTTAACCCCTTCGGAAAACTACGAGCAGTACTTC. Protein sequence: CASSLTPSENYEQYF. The chain recombines TRBV27 with TRBJ2-7; D not certain. The CDR3 length is 15 residues. In germline, CDR1 is MNHEY, CDR2 SMNVEV (reference sequence). Trimming cost V 2 bases and J 3 bases, with 14 bases left between them.

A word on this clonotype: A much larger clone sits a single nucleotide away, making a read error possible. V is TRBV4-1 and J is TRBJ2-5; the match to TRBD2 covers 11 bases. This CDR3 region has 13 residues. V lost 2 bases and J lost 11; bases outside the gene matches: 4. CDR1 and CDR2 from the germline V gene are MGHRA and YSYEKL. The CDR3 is CASSQLAGGQQYF. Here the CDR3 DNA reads TGCGCCAGCAGCCAACTAGCGGGGGGCCAACAGTACTTC.

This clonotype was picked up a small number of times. CDR3 residues: CSARPRRASTDTQYF. CDR3 DNA sequence: TGCAGTGCTAGACCCCGACGAGCGAGCACAGATACGCAGTATTTT. The chain combines TRBV20-1 with TRBJ2-3; D remains unclear. V was pared by 2 bases and J by 0 bases, with 12 bases between. Germline CDR1 is DFQATT and CDR2 is SNEGSKA (reference sequence). The CDR3 runs to 15 residues.

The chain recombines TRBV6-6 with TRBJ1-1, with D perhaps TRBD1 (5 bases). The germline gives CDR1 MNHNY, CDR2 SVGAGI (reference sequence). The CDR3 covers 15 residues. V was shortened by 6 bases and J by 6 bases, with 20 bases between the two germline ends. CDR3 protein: CASSHRTGGVAEAFF. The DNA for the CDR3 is TGTGCCAGCAGCCACAGGACGGGAGGGGTCGCTGAAGCTTTCTTT.

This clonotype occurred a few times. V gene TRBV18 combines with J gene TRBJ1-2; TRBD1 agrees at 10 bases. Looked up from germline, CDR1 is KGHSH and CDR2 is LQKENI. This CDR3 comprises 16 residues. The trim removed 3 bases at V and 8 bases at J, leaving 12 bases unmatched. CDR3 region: CASSPRTGGELGGYTF. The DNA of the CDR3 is TGTGCCAGCTCACCGCGGACAGGGGGAGAATTGGGAGGCTACACCTTC. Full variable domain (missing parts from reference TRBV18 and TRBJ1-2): NAGVMQNPRHLVRRRGQEARLRCSPMKGHSHVYWYRQLPEEGLKFMVYLQKENIIDESGMPKERFSAEFPKEGPSILRIQQVVRGDSAAYFCASSPRTGGELGGYTFGSGTRLTVV.

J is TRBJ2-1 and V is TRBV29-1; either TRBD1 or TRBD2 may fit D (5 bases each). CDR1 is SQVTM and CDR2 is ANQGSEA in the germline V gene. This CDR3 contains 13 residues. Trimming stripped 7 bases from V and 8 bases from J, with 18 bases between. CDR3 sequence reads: CSAVGAVDDEQFF. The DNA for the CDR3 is TGCAGCGCCGTCGGGGCCGTAGACGATGAGCAGTTCTTC.

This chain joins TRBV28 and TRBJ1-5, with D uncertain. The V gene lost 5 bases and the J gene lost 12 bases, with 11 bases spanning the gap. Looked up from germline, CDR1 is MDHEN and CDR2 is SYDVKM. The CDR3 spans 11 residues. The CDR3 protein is CASSGPLVQHF. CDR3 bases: TGTGCCAGCAGTGGCCCCCTAGTCCAGCATTTT.

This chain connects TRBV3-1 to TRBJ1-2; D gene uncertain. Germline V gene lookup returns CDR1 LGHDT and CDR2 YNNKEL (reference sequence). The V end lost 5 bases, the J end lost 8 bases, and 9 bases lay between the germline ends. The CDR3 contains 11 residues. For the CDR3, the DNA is TGTGCCAGCAGCGGGCCTAAGGGCTACACCTTC. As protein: CASSGPKGYTF.

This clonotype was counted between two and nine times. The CDR3 protein is CASSVPGQAQETQYF. The CDR3 region has the DNA TGTGCCAGCAGCGTACCAGGACAGGCCCAAGAGACCCAGTACTTC. The chain recombines TRBV28 with TRBJ2-5; 7 bases fit TRBD1. V shed 6 bases, J shed 1 base, and the junction held 8 bases outside the gene matches. In germline, CDR1 is MDHEN, CDR2 SYDVKM. CDR3 length: 15 amino acids.

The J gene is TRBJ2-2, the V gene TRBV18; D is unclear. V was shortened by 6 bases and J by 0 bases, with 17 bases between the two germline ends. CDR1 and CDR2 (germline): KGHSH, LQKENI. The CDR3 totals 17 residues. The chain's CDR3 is CASSRYDLSTNTGELFF. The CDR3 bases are TGTGCCAGCTCCCGATATGATCTCTCAACGAACACCGGGGAGCTGTTTTTT.

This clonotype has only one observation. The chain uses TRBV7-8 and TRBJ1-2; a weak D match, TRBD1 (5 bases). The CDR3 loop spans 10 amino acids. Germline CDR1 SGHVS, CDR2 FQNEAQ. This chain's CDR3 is CVVPGAGYTF. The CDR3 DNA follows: TGTGTCGTACCTGGGGCTGGCTACACCTTC.

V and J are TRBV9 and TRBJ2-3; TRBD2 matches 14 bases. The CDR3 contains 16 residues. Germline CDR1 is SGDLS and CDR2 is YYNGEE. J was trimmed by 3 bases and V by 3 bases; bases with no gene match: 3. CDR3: CASSGRTSGRTDTQYF. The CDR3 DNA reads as TGTGCCAGCAGCGGCCGGACTAGCGGGAGGACAGATACGCAGTATTTT.

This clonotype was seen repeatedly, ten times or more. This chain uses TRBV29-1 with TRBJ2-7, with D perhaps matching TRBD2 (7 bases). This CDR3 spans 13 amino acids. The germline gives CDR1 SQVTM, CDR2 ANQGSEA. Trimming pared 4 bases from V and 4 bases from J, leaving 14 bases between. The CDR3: CSVAAGALYEQYF. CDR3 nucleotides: TGCAGCGTTGCGGCGGGGGCGCTTTACGAGCAGTACTTC.